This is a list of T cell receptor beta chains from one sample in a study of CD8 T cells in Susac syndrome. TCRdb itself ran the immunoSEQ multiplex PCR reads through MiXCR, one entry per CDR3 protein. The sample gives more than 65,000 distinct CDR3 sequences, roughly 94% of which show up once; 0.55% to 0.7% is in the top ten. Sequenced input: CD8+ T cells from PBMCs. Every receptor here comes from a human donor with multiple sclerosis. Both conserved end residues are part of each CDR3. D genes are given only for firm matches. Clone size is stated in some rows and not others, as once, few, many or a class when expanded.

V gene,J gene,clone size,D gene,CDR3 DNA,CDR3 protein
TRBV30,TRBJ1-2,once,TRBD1,TGTGCCTGGAGTGCCGGGACAGGGGCAGGCTACACCTTC,CAWSAGTGAGYTF
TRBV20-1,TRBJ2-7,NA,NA,TGCAGTGCTAGAGACTCGGGGGAGGCCCCCGAGCAGTACTTC,CSARDSGEAPEQYF
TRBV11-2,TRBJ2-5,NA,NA,TGTGCCAGCAGCTTAGATATAGGGCGGGAAAGAGGGGAGACCCAGTACTTC,CASSLDIGRERGETQYF
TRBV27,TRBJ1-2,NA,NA,TGTGCCAGCACCACCTACCGACAGGCGGGCGCTTCGGTCTATGGCTACACCTTC,CASTTYRQAGASVYGYTF
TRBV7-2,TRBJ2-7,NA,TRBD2,TGTGCCAGCAAGGGAGGGGACTACGAGCAGTACTTC,CASKGGDYEQYF
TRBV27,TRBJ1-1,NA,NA,TGTGCCAGCAGTTTAGCGATCAACACTGAAGCTTTCTTT,CASSLAINTEAFF
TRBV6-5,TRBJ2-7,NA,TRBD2,TGTGCCAGCAGTTACTCCGGGGGGGAGCAGTACTTC,CASSYSGGEQYF
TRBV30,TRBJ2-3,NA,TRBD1,TGTGCCTGGAGTGGGGGGACAGGATTCACAGATACGCAGTATTTT,CAWSGGTGFTDTQYF
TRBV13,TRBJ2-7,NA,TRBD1,TGTGCCAGCAGCCTGGACAGGGACTACGAGCAGTACTTC,CASSLDRDYEQYF
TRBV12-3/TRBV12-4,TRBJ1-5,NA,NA,TGTGCCAGCAGTTCAGGACAGAGCAATCAGCCCCAGCATTTT,CASSSGQSNQPQHF
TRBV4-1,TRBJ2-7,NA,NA,TGCGCCAGCAGCCAAGAGCCTAACACACCCTACGAGCAGTACTTC,CASSQEPNTPYEQYF
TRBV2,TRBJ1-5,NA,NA,TGTGCCAGTAGACAGGAGAGCAATCAGCCCCAGCATTTT,CASRQESNQPQHF
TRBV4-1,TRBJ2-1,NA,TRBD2,TGCGCCAGCAGCCCGTTGACTAGCGGGAGGGTTGATGAGCAGTTCTTC,CASSPLTSGRVDEQFF
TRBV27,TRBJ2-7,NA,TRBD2,TGTGCCAGCAGGCTAGCGGGAGGTCTCCACGAGCAGTACTTC,CASRLAGGLHEQYF
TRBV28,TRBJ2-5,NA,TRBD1,TGTGCCAGCAGTCCCCGGACAGGGGCAGACCAAGAGACCCAGTACTTC,CASSPRTGADQETQYF
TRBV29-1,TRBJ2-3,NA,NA,TGCAGCTTCGAGGCCGGGACTTCCGACACAGATACGCAGTATTTT,CSFEAGTSDTDTQYF
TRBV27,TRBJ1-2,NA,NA,TGTGCCAGCGGGTTAGCGGATGGCTACACCTTC,CASGLADGYTF
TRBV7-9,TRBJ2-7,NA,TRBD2,TGTGCCAGCAGCAACCCTGGGCTAGCGGGAGTCTACGAGCAGTACTTC,CASSNPGLAGVYEQYF
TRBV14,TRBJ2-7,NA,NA,TGTGCCAGCAGCCAAGATACGGGTACTCCCTACGAGCAGTACTTC,CASSQDTGTPYEQYF
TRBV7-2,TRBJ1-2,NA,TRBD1,TGTGCCAGCAGCTTAGGACAGGGGGTGGCTGGCTACACCTTC,CASSLGQGVAGYTF
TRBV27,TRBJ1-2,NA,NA,TGTGCCAGCAGTAGGTACGATGGAGGCTACACCTTC,CASSRYDGGYTF
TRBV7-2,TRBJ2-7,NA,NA,TGTGCCAGCAGCTTCACCCCTCAGGACTCCTCCTACGAGCAGTACTTC,CASSFTPQDSSYEQYF
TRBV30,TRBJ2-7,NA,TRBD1,TGTGCCTGGAGTGCCGGGACAGGGGGCTACGAGCAGTACTTC,CAWSAGTGGYEQYF
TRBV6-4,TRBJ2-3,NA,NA,TGTGCCAGCAGTGACATCGGGCAGCCCACAGATACGCAGTATTTT,CASSDIGQPTDTQYF
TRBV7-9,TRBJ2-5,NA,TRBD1,TGTGCCAGCAGCCTCCGACAGGGATCCCAAGAGACCCAGTACTTC,CASSLRQGSQETQYF
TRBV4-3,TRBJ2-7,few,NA,TGCGCCAGCAGCCAAGGTCACGAGCAGTACTTC,CASSQGHEQYF
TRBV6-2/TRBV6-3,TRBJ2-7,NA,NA,TGTGCCAGCAGTTACTTCCACTCTTCAGGCGGGTACGAGCAGTACTTC,CASSYFHSSGGYEQYF
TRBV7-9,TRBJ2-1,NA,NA,TGTGCCAGCAGCCCGGCAATCCACAATGAGCAGTTCTTC,CASSPAIHNEQFF